These T cell receptor beta chains were read from a single sample in a study of T-cell reconstitution after alpha-beta-depleted transplantation in children. TCRdb fed the PCR reads into MiXCR, producing one record per CDR3 protein. This sample has about 200,000 distinct CDR3 sequences; roughly 6.3% occur once, and the top ten carry about 4.4%. This specimen was PBMCs, taken before TCRalphabeta/CD19-depleted stem cell transplant. The receptors shown here come from a girl under three years old with combined immunodeficiency, due to receive a stem cell transplant. Each CDR3 is given with its conserved first and last residue. The D gene is left open where the match is weak. Rows give clone size only sometimes, using once, few, many, or a class for an expanded clone.

D gene	clone size	J gene	V gene	CDR3 protein	CDR3 DNA
NA	many	TRBJ2-3	TRBV7-2	CASSPSGQDTQYF	TGTGCCAGCAGCCCCTCGGGTCAAGATACGCAGTATTTT
NA	many	TRBJ2-5	TRBV12-3/TRBV12-4	CASSPTIRDHPYF	TGTGCCAGCAGCCCCACGATCCGGGACCACCCGTACTTC
NA	few	TRBJ2-7	TRBV25-1	CASSQGGFPFGYEQYF	TGTGCCAGCAGTCAAGGAGGATTCCCGTTCGGCTACGAGCAGTACTTC
NA	many	TRBJ1-2	TRBV2	CASSESIEGYGYTF	TGTGCCAGCAGTGAATCCATTGAGGGGTATGGCTACACCTTC
TRBD2	many	TRBJ2-5	TRBV24-1	CAGPTSGRSQETQYF	TGTGCCGGACCGACTAGCGGGAGATCCCAAGAGACCCAGTACTTC
NA	many	TRBJ2-3	TRBV4-1	CASGVQVVDTQYF	TGCGCCAGCGGGGTACAGGTAGTGGATACGCAGTATTTT
TRBD2	many	TRBJ2-5	TRBV5-4	CASSLAGGGVQETQYF	TGTGCCAGCAGCTTGGCAGGCGGGGGTGTACAAGAGACCCAGTACTTC
NA	many	TRBJ2-7	TRBV20-1	CSAPWGVSYEQYF	TGCAGTGCCCCTTGGGGCGTCTCCTACGAGCAGTACTTC
NA	many	TRBJ2-5	TRBV5-1	CASSLQEETQYF	TGCGCCAGCAGCTTGCAGGAAGAGACCCAGTACTTC
NA	many	TRBJ2-5	TRBV7-9	CASTHSQEEWTQYF	TGTGCCAGCACCCATTCTCAGGAAGAGTGGACCCAGTACTTC
TRBD1	many	TRBJ2-3	TRBV4-1	CASSPEGQGAADTQYF	TGCGCCAGCAGCCCGGAGGGACAGGGGGCCGCAGATACGCAGTATTTT
TRBD2	many	TRBJ2-3	TRBV7-3	CASSDGLAVADTQYF	TGTGCCAGCAGCGATGGACTAGCGGTAGCAGATACGCAGTATTTT
NA	NA	TRBJ2-3	TRBV11-2	CASSPGSTGRLDTQYF	TGTGCCAGCAGCCCTGGATCGACAGGACGTCTGGATACGCAGTATTTT
NA	many	TRBJ2-1	TRBV7-6	CASSSPGEQFF	TGTGCCAGCAGCTCCCCCGGGGAGCAGTTCTTC
NA	few	TRBJ2-7	TRBV29-1	CSVDLNSGYEQYF	TGCAGCGTTGATTTAAACAGCGGATACGAGCAGTACTTC
NA	many	TRBJ2-7	TRBV28	CASSLPAPYEQYF	TGTGCCAGCAGCCTACCAGCACCCTACGAGCAGTACTTC
NA	many	TRBJ1-6	TRBV12-3/TRBV12-4	CASSRAGTRGNSPLHF	TGTGCCAGCAGTAGAGCCGGGACGAGGGGTAATTCACCCCTCCACTTT
TRBD2	many	TRBJ2-7	TRBV9	CASSRGLAEDAYEQYF	TGTGCCAGCAGCCGGGGACTAGCGGAGGATGCCTACGAGCAGTACTTC
NA	few	TRBJ2-6	TRBV3-1	CASSQVAPGANVLTF	TGTGCCAGCAGCCAAGTGGCCCCCGGGGCCAACGTCCTGACTTTC
NA	many	TRBJ2-4	TRBV29-1	CSVLGYEGSDGIQYF	TGCAGCGTTTTGGGTTATGAAGGGTCTGACGGCATTCAGTACTTC
NA	many	TRBJ2-3	TRBV20-1	CSARDPQGLTDTQYF	TGCAGTGCTAGAGATCCCCAGGGACTCACAGATACGCAGTATTTT
NA	few	TRBJ1-2	TRBV29-1	CSGGSGLNYGYTF	TGCAGCGGGGGTTCTGGACTTAACTATGGCTACACCTTC
TRBD2	many	TRBJ2-1	TRBV6-4	CASSESGGLAGEYNEQFF	TGTGCCAGCAGTGAATCTGGGGGACTAGCGGGAGAGTACAATGAGCAGTTCTTC
TRBD2	many	TRBJ2-7	TRBV4-2	CASSPGGDPLYGEQYF	TGTGCCAGCAGCCCGGGGGGGGACCCCCTTTACGGCGAGCAGTACTTC
NA	many	TRBJ2-5	TRBV12-3/TRBV12-4	CASSLLSQETQYF	TGTGCCAGCAGTTTATTATCGCAAGAGACCCAGTACTTC
TRBD1	many	TRBJ1-2	TRBV7-2	CASRQQGDYGYTF	TGTGCCAGCAGACAACAGGGGGACTATGGCTACACCTTC
NA	many	TRBJ2-7	TRBV11-2	CASSEGSYEQYF	TGTGCCAGCAGCGAGGGCTCCTACGAGCAATACTTC